This T cell receptor (beta chain) is from a study of T cell responses to AZD1222 COVID-19 vaccine. Germline V gene lookup returns CDR1 MNHNS and CDR2 SASEGT. The CDR3 has 13 residues. The data were produced by immunoSEQ multiplex PCR, yet TCRdb's version contains in-frame clones alone and is incomplete. The sample has 150,000 to 200,000 clones, around 88% seen once. A note on this clone: What it binds is unknown. The junction and the germline gene differ at one end; a read error may be behind it.

General study points: The repertoires were collected only after the peak T cell response. Regions 160-218 and 743-854 dominated among vaccine-associated CD4 TCRs spanning spike. The sample set comprised mostly white British donors with more females, and clonal diversity was possibly underestimated.

This clonotype originated in an adult who received the AZD1222 COVID-19 vaccine. This specimen consisted of peripheral blood, obtained 28 days after the second AZD1222 dose. The V and J genes are TRBV6-1 and TRBJ1-5, with D tentatively TRBD1 (6 bases). CDR3 sequence: CASREGGNQPQHF. In DNA, the CDR3 is TGTGCCAGCAGGGAAGGGGGGAATCAGCCCCAGCATTTT.